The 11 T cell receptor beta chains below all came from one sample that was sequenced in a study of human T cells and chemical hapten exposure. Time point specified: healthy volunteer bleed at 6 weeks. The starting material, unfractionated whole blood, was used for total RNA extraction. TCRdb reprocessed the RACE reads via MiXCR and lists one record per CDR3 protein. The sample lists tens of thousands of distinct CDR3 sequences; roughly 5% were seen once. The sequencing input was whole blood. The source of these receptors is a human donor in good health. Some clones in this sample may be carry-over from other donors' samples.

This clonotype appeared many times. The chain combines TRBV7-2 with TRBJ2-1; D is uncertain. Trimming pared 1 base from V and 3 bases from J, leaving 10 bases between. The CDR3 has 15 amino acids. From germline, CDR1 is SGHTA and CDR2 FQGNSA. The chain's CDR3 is CASSLGSSNYNEQFF. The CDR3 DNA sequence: TGTGCCAGCAGCTTAGGAAGTAGTAACTACAATGAGCAGTTCTTC.

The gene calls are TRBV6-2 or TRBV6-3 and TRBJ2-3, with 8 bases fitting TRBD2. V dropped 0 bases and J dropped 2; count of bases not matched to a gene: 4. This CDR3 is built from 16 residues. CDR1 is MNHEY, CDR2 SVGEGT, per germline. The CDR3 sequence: CASSYSTSDSTDTQYF. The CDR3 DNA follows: TGTGCCAGCAGTTACTCGACTAGCGACTCCACAGATACGCAGTATTTT.

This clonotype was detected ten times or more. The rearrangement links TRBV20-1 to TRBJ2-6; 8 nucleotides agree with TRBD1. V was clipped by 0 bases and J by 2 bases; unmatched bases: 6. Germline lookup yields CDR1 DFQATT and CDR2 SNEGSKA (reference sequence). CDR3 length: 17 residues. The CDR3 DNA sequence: TGCAGTGCTAGAGATTTTGGACAGGGAGCTGGGGCCAACGTCCTGACTTTC. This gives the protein CSARDFGQGAGANVLTF.

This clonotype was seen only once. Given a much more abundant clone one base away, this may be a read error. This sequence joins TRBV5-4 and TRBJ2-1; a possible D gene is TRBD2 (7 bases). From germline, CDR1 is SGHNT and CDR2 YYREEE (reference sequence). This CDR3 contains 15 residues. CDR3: CVSSVRAGAQGEQFF. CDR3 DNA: TGTGTCAGCAGCGTGCGGGCGGGGGCGCAGGGGGAGCAGTTCTTC.

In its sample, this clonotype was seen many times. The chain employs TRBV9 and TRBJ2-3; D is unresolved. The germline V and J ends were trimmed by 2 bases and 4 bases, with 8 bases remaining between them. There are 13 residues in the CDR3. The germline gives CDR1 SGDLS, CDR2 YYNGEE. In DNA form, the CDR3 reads TGTGCCAGCAGCGTTCAGGCCGCAGATACGCAGTATTTT. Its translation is CASSVQAADTQYF.

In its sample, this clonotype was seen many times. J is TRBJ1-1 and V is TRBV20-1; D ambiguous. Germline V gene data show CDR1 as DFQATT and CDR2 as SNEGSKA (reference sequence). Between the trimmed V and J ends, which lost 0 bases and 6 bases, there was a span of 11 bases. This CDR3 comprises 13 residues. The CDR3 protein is CSARDFGGSEAFF. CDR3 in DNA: TGCAGTGCTAGAGATTTTGGAGGCTCTGAAGCTTTCTTT.

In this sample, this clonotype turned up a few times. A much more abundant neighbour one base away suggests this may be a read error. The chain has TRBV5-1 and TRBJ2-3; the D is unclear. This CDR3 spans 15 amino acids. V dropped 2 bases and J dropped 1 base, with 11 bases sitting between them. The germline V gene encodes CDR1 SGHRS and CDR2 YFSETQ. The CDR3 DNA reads TGCGCCAGCAGCTTTAAGGGTTCCTGCACAGATACGCAGTATTTT. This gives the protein CASSFKGSCTDTQYF.

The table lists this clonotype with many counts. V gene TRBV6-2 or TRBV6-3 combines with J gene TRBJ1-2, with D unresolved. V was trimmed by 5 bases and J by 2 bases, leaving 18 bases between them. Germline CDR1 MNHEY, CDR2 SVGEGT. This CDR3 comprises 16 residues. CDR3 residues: CASSDSLGKENYGYTF. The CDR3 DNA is TGTGCCAGCAGTGATTCCCTGGGGAAAGAGAACTATGGCTACACCTTC.

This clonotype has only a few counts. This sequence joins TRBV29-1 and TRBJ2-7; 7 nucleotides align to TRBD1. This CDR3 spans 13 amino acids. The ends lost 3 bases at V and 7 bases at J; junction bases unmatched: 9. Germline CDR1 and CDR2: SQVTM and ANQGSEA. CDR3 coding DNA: TGCAGCGTTGATCGGACAGGTACATGGGAGCAGTACTTC. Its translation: CSVDRTGTWEQYF.

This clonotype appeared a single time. The CDR3 loop reads CSARDQPNSPLHF. As DNA, the CDR3 is TGCAGTGCTAGAGATCAACCGAATTCACCCCTCCACTTT. The gene calls are TRBV20-1 and TRBJ1-6, with no clear D. Germline V lookup: CDR1 DFQATT, CDR2 SNEGSKA (reference sequence). The V end lost 0 bases, the J end lost 7 bases, and 7 bases lay between the germline ends. This CDR3 has 13 residues.

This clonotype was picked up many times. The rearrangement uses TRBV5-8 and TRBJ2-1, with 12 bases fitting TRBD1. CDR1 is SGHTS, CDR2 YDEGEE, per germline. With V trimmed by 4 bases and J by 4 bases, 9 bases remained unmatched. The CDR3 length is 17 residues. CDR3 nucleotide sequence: TGTGCCAGCAGCCCCGGGACAGGGGGCCTTCATTACAATGAGCAGTTCTTC. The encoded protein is CASSPGTGGLHYNEQFF.